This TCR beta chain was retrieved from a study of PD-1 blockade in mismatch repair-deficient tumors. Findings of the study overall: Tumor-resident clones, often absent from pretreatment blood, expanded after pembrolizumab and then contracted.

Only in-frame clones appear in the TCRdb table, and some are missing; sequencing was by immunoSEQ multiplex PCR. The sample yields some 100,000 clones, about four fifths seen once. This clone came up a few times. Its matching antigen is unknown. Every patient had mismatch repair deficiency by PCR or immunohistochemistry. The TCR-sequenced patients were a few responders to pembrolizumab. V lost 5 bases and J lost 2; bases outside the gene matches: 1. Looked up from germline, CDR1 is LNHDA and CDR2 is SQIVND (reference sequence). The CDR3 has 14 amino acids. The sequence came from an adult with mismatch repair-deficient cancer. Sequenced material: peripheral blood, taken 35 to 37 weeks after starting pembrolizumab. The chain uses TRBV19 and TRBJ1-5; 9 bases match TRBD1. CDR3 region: CASSDRGGNQPQHF. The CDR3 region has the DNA TGTGCCAGTAGTGACAGGGGGGGCAATCAGCCCCAGCATTTT. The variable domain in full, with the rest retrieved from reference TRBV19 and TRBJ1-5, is DGGITQSPKYLFRKEGQNVTLSCEQNLNHDAMYWYRQDPGQGLRLIYYSQIVNDFQKGDIAEGYSVSREKKESFPLTVTSAQKNPTAFYLCASSDRGGNQPQHFGDGTRLSIL.